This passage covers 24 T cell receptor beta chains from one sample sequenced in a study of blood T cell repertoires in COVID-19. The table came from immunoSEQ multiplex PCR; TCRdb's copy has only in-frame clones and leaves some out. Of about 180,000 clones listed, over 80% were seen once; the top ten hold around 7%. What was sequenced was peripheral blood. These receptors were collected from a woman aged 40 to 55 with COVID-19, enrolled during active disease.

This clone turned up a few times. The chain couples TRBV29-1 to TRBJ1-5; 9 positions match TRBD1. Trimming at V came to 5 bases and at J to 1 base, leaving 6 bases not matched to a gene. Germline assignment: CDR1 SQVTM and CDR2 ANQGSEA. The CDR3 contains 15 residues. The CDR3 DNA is TGCAGCGTTTCTACAGGGGGCGGCAGCAATCAGCCCCAGCATTTT. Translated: CSVSTGGGSNQPQHF.

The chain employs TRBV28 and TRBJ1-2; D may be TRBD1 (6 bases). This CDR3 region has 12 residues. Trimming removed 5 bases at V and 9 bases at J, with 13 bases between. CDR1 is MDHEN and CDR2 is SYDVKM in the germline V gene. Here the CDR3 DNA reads TGTGCCAGCAGTAGCCCGACAGGAAGCTACACCTTC. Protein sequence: CASSSPTGSYTF.

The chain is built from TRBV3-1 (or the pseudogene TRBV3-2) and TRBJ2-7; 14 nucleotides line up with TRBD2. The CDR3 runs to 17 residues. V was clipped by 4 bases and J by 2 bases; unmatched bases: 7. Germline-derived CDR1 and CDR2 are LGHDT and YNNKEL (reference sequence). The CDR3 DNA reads TGTGCCAGCAGCCGCGGGACTAGCGGGGGCAAACCCTACGAGCAGTACTTC. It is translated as CASSRGTSGGKPYEQYF.

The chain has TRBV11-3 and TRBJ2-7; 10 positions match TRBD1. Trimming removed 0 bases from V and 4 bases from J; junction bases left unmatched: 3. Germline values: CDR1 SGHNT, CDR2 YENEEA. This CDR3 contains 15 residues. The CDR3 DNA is TGTGCCAGCAGCTTAGAAGACAGGGGGCGATACGAGCAGTACTTC. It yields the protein CASSLEDRGRYEQYF.

CDR3: CASSRGDLNEQYF. The DNA for the CDR3 is TGTGCCAGCAGCAGGGGGGATCTCAACGAGCAGTACTTC. The chain joins TRBV6-6 to TRBJ2-7, with a tentative D call TRBD1 (7 bases). V dropped 6 bases and J dropped 5 bases, with 14 bases sitting between them. This CDR3 has 13 amino acids. The germline CDR1 and CDR2 sequences are MNHNY and SVGAGI (reference sequence).

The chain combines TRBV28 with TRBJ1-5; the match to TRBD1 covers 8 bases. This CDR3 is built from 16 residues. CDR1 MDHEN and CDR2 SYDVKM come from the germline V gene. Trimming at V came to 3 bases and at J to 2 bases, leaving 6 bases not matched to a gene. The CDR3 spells CASSLSGQGGNQPQHF. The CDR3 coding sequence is TGTGCCAGCAGTTTGTCCGGACAGGGCGGCAATCAGCCCCAGCATTTT.

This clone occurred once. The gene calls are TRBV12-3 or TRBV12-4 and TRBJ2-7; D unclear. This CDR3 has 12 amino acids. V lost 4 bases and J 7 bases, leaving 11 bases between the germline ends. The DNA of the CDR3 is TGTGCCAGCAGTTCCGCGCCCTTGGAGCAGTACTTC. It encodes CASSSAPLEQYF.

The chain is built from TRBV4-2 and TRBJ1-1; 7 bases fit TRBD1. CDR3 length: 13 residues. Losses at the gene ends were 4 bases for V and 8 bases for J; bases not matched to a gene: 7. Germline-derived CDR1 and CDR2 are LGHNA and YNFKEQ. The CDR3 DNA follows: TGTGCCAGCAGCCGGGACAGTTCAAGCGAAGCTTTCTTT. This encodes CASSRDSSSEAFF.

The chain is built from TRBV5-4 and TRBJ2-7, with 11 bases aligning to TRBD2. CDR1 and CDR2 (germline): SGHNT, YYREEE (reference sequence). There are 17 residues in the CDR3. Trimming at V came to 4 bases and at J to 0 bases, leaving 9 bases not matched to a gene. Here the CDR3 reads CASSLIGLAGPSYEQYF. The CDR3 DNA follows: TGTGCCAGCAGCCTAATAGGACTAGCGGGTCCCTCCTACGAGCAGTACTTC.

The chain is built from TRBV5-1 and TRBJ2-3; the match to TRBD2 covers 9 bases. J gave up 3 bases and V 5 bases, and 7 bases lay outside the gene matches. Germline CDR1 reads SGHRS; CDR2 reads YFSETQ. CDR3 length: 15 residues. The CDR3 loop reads CASRRLAEKTDTQYF. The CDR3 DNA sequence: TGCGCCAGCAGGCGACTAGCGGAGAAGACAGATACGCAGTATTTT.

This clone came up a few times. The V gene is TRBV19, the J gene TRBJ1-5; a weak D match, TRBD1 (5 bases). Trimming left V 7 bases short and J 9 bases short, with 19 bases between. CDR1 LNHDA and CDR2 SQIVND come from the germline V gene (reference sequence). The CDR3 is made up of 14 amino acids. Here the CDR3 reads CASNGQGGKGPQHF. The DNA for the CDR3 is TGTGCCAGTAATGGGCAGGGCGGTAAAGGGCCCCAGCATTTT. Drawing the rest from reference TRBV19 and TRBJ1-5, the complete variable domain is DGGITQSPKYLFRKEGQNVTLSCEQNLNHDAMYWYRQDPGQGLRLIYYSQIVNDFQKGDIAEGYSVSREKKESFPLTVTSAQKNPTAFYLCASNGQGGKGPQHFGDGTRLSIL.

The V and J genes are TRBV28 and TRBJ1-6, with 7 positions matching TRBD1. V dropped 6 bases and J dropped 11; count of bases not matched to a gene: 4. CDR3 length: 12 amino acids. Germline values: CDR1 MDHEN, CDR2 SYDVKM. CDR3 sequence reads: CASRTGSTPLHF. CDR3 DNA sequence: TGTGCCAGCAGGACAGGGTCGACACCCCTCCACTTT.

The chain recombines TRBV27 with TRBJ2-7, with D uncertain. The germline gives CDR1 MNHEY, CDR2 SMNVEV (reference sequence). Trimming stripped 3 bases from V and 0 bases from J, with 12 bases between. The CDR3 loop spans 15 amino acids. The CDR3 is CASSFTQLSSYEQYF. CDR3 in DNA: TGTGCCAGCAGTTTCACACAGCTGAGCTCCTACGAGCAGTACTTC.

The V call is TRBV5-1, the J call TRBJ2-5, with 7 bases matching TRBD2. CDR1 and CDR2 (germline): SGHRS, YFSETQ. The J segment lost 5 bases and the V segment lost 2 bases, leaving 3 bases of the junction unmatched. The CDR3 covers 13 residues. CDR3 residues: CASSLRRGETQYF. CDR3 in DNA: TGCGCCAGCAGCTTACGGCGGGGGGAGACCCAGTACTTC. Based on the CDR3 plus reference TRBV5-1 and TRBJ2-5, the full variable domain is KAGVTQTPRYLIKTRGQQVTLSCSPISGHRSVSWYQQTPGQGLQFLFEYFSETQRNKGNFPGRFSGRQFSNSRSEMNVSTLELGDSALYLCASSLRRGETQYFGPGTRLLVL.

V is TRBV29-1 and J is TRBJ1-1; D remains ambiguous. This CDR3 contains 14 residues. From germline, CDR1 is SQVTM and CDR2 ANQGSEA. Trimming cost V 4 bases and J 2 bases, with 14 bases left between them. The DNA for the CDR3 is TGCAGCGTTGGGCGGGTTGACGGTAACACTGAAGCTTTCTTT. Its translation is CSVGRVDGNTEAFF. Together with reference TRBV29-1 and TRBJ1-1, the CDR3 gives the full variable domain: SAVISQKPSRDICQRGTSLTIQCQVDSQVTMMFWYRQQPGQSLTLIATANQGSEATYESGFVIDKFPISRPNLTFSTLTVSNMSPEDSSIYLCSVGRVDGNTEAFFGQGTRLTVV.

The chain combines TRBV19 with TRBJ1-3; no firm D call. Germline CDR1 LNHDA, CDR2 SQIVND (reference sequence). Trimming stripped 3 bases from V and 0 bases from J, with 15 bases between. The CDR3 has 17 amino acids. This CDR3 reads CASSMPRSSNSGNTIYF. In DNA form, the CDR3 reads TGTGCCAGTAGTATGCCCCGTTCGAGCAACTCTGGAAACACCATATATTTT.

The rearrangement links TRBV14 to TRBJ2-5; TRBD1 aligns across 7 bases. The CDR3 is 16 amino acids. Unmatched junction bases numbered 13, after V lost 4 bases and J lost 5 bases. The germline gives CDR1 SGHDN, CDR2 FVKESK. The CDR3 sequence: CASSLADRTLGETQYF. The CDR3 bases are TGTGCCAGCAGCCTGGCGGACAGGACCCTCGGGGAGACCCAGTACTTC.

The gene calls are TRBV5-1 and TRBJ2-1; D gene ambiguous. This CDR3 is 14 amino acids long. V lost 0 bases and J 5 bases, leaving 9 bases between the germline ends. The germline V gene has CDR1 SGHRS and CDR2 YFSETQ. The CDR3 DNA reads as TGCGCCAGCAGCTTGGGAGGAGAGAACAATGAGCAGTTCTTC. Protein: CASSLGGENNEQFF.

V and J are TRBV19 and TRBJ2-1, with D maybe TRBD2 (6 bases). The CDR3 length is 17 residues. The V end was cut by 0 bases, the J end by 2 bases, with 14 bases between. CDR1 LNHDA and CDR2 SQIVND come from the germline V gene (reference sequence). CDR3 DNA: TGTGCCAGTAGTATAGATCCGGCGGGGAGGACCTACAATGAGCAGTTCTTC. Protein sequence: CASSIDPAGRTYNEQFF.

CDR3 sequence (DNA): TGTGCCAGCAGCGGATTGGACACTGCTAATGAAAAACTGTTTTTT. Protein: CASSGLDTANEKLFF. This sequence joins TRBV3-1 (or the pseudogene TRBV3-2) and TRBJ1-4; the D gene is possibly TRBD1 (5 bases). V lost 5 bases and J 3 bases, leaving 13 bases between the germline ends. Germline V gives CDR1 LGHDT, CDR2 YNNKEL (reference sequence). CDR3 size: 15 residues.

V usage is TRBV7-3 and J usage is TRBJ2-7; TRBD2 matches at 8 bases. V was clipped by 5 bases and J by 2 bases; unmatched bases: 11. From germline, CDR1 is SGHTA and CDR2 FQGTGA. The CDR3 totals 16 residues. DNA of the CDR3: TGTGCCAGCAGCCCGGGGATACAGCGGGAGCCCTACGAGCAGTACTTC. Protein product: CASSPGIQREPYEQYF.

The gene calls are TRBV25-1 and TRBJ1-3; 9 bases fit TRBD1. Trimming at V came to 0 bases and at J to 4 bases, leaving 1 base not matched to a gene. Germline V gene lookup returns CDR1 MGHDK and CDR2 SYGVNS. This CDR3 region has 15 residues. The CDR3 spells CASSEYGTGGNTIYF. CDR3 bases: TGTGCCAGCAGTGAATACGGGACAGGGGGAAACACCATATATTTT.

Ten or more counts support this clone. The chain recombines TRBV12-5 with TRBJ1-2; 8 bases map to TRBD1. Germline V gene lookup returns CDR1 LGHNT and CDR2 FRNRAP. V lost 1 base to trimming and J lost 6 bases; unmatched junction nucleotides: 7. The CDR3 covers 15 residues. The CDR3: CASGLAGGWVDGYTF. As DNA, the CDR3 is TGTGCTAGTGGTTTGGCAGGGGGCTGGGTTGATGGCTACACCTTC. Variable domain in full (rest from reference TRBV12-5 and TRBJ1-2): DARVTQTPRHKVTEMGQEVTMRCQPILGHNTVFWYRQTMMQGLELLAYFRNRAPLDDSGMPKDRFSAEMPDATLATLKIQPSEPRDSAVYFCASGLAGGWVDGYTFGSGTRLTVV.

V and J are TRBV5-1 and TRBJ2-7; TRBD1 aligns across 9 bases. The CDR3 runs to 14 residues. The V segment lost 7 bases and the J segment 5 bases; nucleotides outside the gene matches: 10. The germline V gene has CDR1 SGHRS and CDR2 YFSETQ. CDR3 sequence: CASVEGTGINEQYF. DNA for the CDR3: TGCGCCAGCGTTGAGGGGACAGGGATCAACGAGCAGTACTTC.